A selection of T cell receptor beta chains follows, all from one sample in a study of graft-versus-host responses after intestinal transplantation. Repertoires were generated with immunoSEQ multiplex PCR, while TCRdb's copy carries only in-frame clones and drops some. The data contain about 97,000 clones, about nine tenths of them seen just once; the ten biggest clones take up around 0.2%. These receptors' targets are unknown. The specimen comprised unstimulated CD4+ T cells sorted from spleen or lymph node cells, sampled before transplant. The receptors derive from a human donor who was the organ donor for an intestinal transplant. Both conserved end residues are part of each CDR3. The order of the fields is V gene, D gene, J gene, clone size, CDR3 protein, CDR3 DNA. A D gene is named only where the DNA matches it firmly. Some rows have no size entry. The others give once, few or many, or a class for an expanded clone.

V gene: TRBV11-3; D gene: TRBD1; J gene: TRBJ1-1; clone size: .; CDR3 protein: CASSFGPGQGGNTEAFF; CDR3 DNA: TGTGCCAGCAGCTTCGGTCCGGGACAGGGAGGTAACACTGAAGCTTTCTTT
V gene: TRBV30; D gene: TRBD2; J gene: TRBJ2-5; clone size: .; CDR3 protein: CAWSALAGTQETQYF; CDR3 DNA: TGTGCCTGGAGTGCCCTAGCGGGGACCCAAGAGACCCAGTACTTC
V gene: TRBV5-1; D gene: .; J gene: TRBJ2-1; clone size: .; CDR3 protein: CASSLHYEQFF; CDR3 DNA: TGCGCCAGCAGCTTGCATTATGAGCAGTTCTTC
V gene: TRBV27; D gene: .; J gene: TRBJ2-5; clone size: .; CDR3 protein: CASSLSSGRETQYF; CDR3 DNA: TGTGCCAGCAGTTTATCTTCCGGGAGAGAGACCCAGTACTTC
V gene: TRBV7-2; D gene: TRBD1; J gene: TRBJ1-5; clone size: .; CDR3 protein: CASSGDRNQPQHF; CDR3 DNA: TGTGCCAGCAGCGGGGACAGAAACCAGCCCCAGCATTTT
V gene: TRBV11-2; D gene: TRBD1; J gene: TRBJ2-7; clone size: .; CDR3 protein: CASSLVGTGLYEQYF; CDR3 DNA: TGTGCCAGCAGCTTAGTGGGGACAGGCCTCTACGAGCAGTACTTC
V gene: TRBV4-1; D gene: .; J gene: TRBJ2-6; clone size: .; CDR3 protein: CASSQVRQGWANVLTF; CDR3 DNA: TGCGCCAGCAGCCAAGTCCGGCAGGGGTGGGCCAACGTCCTGACTTTC
V gene: TRBV7-9; D gene: TRBD2; J gene: TRBJ2-3; clone size: .; CDR3 protein: CASSQRGLTDTQYF; CDR3 DNA: TGTGCCAGCAGCCAGCGGGGGCTCACAGATACGCAGTATTTT
V gene: TRBV6-1; D gene: .; J gene: TRBJ1-1; clone size: once; CDR3 protein: CASSERTANTEAFF; CDR3 DNA: TGTGCCAGCAGTGAACGGACAGCGAACACTGAAGCTTTCTTT
V gene: TRBV7-2; D gene: .; J gene: TRBJ2-1; clone size: .; CDR3 protein: CASSLVSLRNEQFF; CDR3 DNA: TGTGCCAGCAGCTTAGTATCCCTGAGGAATGAGCAGTTCTTC
V gene: TRBV2; D gene: TRBD1; J gene: TRBJ1-5; clone size: .; CDR3 protein: CASDREGPQHF; CDR3 DNA: TGTGCCAGTGACAGGGAAGGGCCCCAGCATTTT